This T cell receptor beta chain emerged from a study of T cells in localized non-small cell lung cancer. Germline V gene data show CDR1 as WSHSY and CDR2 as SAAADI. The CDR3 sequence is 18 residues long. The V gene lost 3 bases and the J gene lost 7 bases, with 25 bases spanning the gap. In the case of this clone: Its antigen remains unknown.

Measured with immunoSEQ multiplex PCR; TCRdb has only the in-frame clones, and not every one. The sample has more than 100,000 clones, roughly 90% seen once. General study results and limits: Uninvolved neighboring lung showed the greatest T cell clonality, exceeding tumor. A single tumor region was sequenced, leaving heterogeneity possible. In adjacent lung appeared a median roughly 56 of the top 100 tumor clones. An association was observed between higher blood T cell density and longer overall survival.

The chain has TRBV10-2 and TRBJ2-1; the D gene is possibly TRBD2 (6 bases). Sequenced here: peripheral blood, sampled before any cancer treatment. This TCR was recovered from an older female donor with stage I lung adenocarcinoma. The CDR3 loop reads CASSEIPLGVPAGNEQFF. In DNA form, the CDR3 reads TGCGCCAGCAGTGAAATCCCGTTAGGGGTCCCCGCGGGGAATGAGCAGTTCTTC.